This T cell receptor beta chain derives from a study of CD8+ T cells in alopecia areata. About the study: In an open-label trial, patients got 5 to 10 mg tofacitinib twice daily. Percentage of affected scalp area was the basis on which treated patients' severity was scored.

The treatment denotes: oral pan-JAK inhibitor, 5-10 mg twice daily. Extracted RNA was reverse transcribed, and the resulting cDNA served as sequencing template. Sequenced by immunoSEQ multiplex PCR; TCRdb stores in-frame clones only, minus some. The sample has more than 140,000 clones; about 88% are singletons. The CDR3 loop spans 15 amino acids. Germline CDR1 and CDR2: MNHEY and SMNVEV (reference sequence). Trimming removed 5 bases at V and 0 bases at J, with 11 bases between. This TCR was sampled from a human donor with alopecia areata. This rearrangement joins TRBV27 to TRBJ2-1; TRBD1 might be the D (5 bases). The starting material was CD8+ T cells sorted from blood, obtained at week 4, from a patient treated with tofacitinib. The CDR3 bases are TGTGCCAGCAGTCTGGACACATTCTCCTACAATGAGCAGTTCTTC. Protein sequence: CASSLDTFSYNEQFF.